This T cell receptor beta chain originates from a study of blood T cell repertoires in COVID-19. The overall study: Specimens from acute and convalescent COVID-19 originated in the United States, Italy and Spain. T cells, B-cell-depleted T cells, or PBMCs supplied cDNA or gDNA.

Deletions cut 3 bases from V and 2 bases from J, with 7 bases between. CDR3 length: 13 residues. Germline V gene lookup returns CDR1 MNHEY and CDR2 SMNVEV (reference sequence). How the authors handled the data: Reference gene primer amplification in the assay estimated nucleated cell counts. Libraries were prepared by immunoSEQ multiplex PCR; TCRdb keeps only in-frame clonotypes and omits some of them. The V and J calls and clone size were taken over from that table, and D and trimming were inferred from the DNA. The table has tens of thousands of clones, around 90% seen once. Source material: peripheral blood. This TCR was recovered from a woman aged 55-70 years with active or convalescent COVID-19. This chain connects TRBV27 to TRBJ1-2, with a weak D call TRBD1 (6 bases). The CDR3 loop is CASSLQGNYGYTF. In DNA form, the CDR3 reads TGTGCCAGCAGTTTGCAGGGGAACTATGGCTACACCTTC.